These 10 T cell receptor beta chains were all obtained from the same sample, sequenced in a study of vaccination and CD4 T cells after COVID-19. Sequencing of the DNA from cultured CD4+ T cells was carried out with the Oncomine TCR Beta short-read assay. TCRdb re-derived calls from the PCR reads in MiXCR, one entry per CDR3 protein. The sample has under 20,000 distinct CDR3 sequences; around 80% are singletons. No cognate antigen is known for these TCRs. Described treatment: approximately nine-day PBMC culture with coronavirus spike peptide pools or control peptides (ViraFEST assay). The specimen was CD4+ T cells from blood, cultured in vitro, collected after SARS-CoV-2 vaccination. The origin of the receptors is a human donor who received a COVID-19 vaccine.

V gene TRBV30 combines with J gene TRBJ1-6; 7 nucleotides align to TRBD1. The CDR3 runs 14 residues. Germline V gene data show CDR1 as GTSNPN and CDR2 as SVGIG (reference sequence). Losses at the gene ends were 0 bases for V and 11 bases for J; bases not matched to a gene: 7. The CDR3 region is CAWSVTGDHTPLHF. For the CDR3, the DNA is TGTGCCTGGAGTGTTACAGGGGATCATACACCCCTCCACTTT. The full variable domain, its missing parts supplied by reference TRBV30 and TRBJ1-6, is SQTIHQWPATLVQPVGSPLSLECTVEGTSNPNLYWYRQAAGRGLQLLFYSVGIGQISSEVPQNLSASRPQDRQFILSSKKLLLSDSGFYLCAWSVTGDHTPLHFGNGTRLTVT.

In its sample, this clonotype was seen a few times. The chain joins TRBV7-9 to TRBJ1-2, with D maybe TRBD1 (6 bases). CDR1 and CDR2 (germline): SEHNR, FQNEAQ (reference sequence). The CDR3 spans 12 residues. V lost 3 bases and J lost 7, with 9 bases in between. CDR3 loop: CASSFQGTGYTF. For the CDR3, the DNA is TGTGCCAGCAGCTTTCAGGGGACTGGCTACACCTTC.

The chain uses TRBV12-3 or TRBV12-4 and TRBJ2-3, with no clear D. The CDR3 is 12 amino acids. The V and J ends lost 7 bases and 6 bases respectively, with 11 bases between them. The CDR3 coding sequence is TGTGCCAGCACAAGGTTAGGCGATACGCAGTATTTT. The encoded protein is CASTRLGDTQYF.

The genes are TRBV7-3 and TRBJ1-6, with D possibly matching TRBD1 (5 bases). Trimming cost V 1 base and J 1 base, with 5 bases left between them. Per germline, CDR1 SGHTA and CDR2 FQGTGA. This CDR3 contains 15 residues. Here the CDR3 reads CASSLKGSYNSPLHF. DNA of the CDR3: TGTGCCAGCAGCTTAAAGGGGTCCTATAATTCACCCCTCCACTTT.

The gene calls are TRBV28 and TRBJ1-5; unclear D gene. This CDR3 is built from 15 residues. V lost 3 bases and J 5 bases, leaving 14 bases between the germline ends. Germline CDR1 reads MDHEN; CDR2 reads SYDVKM. The CDR3 sequence: CASSFELPSHQPQHF. The CDR3 DNA reads as TGTGCCAGCAGTTTTGAGCTCCCAAGCCATCAGCCCCAGCATTTT.

The rearrangement joins TRBV6-5 to TRBJ2-2; 8 bases are shared with TRBD1. The V and J ends lost 0 bases and 4 bases, in that order; junction bases with no gene match: 7. The germline V gene encodes CDR1 MNHEY and CDR2 SVGAGI. The CDR3 contains 17 residues. The CDR3 sequence is CASSYSWSGGLTGELFF. The CDR3 DNA reads as TGTGCCAGCAGTTACTCGTGGTCAGGGGGCCTCACCGGGGAGCTGTTTTTT.

The chain links TRBV30 to TRBJ2-3; the D call may be TRBD1 or TRBD2 (6 bases each). V lost 5 bases, J lost 4 bases, and 19 bases lay in between. The length of the CDR3 is 15 residues. CDR1 is GTSNPN and CDR2 is SVGIG in the germline V gene (reference sequence). CDR3: CAWGASWGASDTQYF. The CDR3 DNA reads as TGTGCCTGGGGGGCATCGTGGGGGGCGTCAGATACGCAGTATTTT.

V usage is TRBV19 and J usage is TRBJ2-2; D is undetermined. Germline V gene data show CDR1 as LNHDA and CDR2 as SQIVND (reference sequence). V shed 5 bases and J shed 5 bases, with 9 bases lying between them. This CDR3 contains 13 residues. The CDR3 coding sequence is TGTGCCAGTAGTGTTCAAGGGACCGGGGAGCTGTTTTTT. Its protein product is CASSVQGTGELFF.

The chain carries TRBV27 and TRBJ1-1, with D unclear. Per germline, CDR1 MNHEY and CDR2 SMNVEV (reference sequence). CDR3 length: 16 amino acids. V was trimmed by 0 bases and J by 1 base, leaving 12 bases between them. Here the CDR3 DNA reads TGTGCCAGCAGTTTATCCCTCGCGGTTTCGAACACTGAAGCTTTCTTT. Its translation is CASSLSLAVSNTEAFF.

V is TRBV5-4 and J is TRBJ2-2; D might be TRBD2 (7 bases). The V and J ends lost 0 bases and 6 bases respectively, with 15 bases between them. CDR1 is SGHNT, CDR2 YYREEE, per germline (reference sequence). This CDR3 region has 16 residues. The CDR3 nucleotides read TGTGCCAGCAGCTTGGATTCGGGGGGCGGGGCCGGGGAGCTGTTTTTT. Translation gives CASSLDSGGGAGELFF.